The entry below gives a single T cell receptor (beta chain) sequence along with its context. The assay was immunoSEQ multiplex PCR, and TCRdb's table has in-frame clones only and misses some. The data contain 130,000 or so clones, 70% to 90% of them singletons. This sample is part of a study of control samples from healthy donors and cancer patients. Sequenced input: blood. The sequence came from a man aged 50 to 60 in good health.

CDR3 in amino acids: CASSIDPGGGQETQYF. CDR3 nucleotide sequence: TGTGCCAGTAGTATAGATCCTGGCGGGGGCCAAGAGACCCAGTACTTC. The rearrangement uses TRBV19 and TRBJ2-5; 7 nucleotides line up with TRBD2. CDR1 and CDR2 from the germline V gene are LNHDA and SQIVND (reference sequence). The CDR3 runs to 16 residues. Germline trimming cut 0 bases from V and 1 base from J; bases unmatched to any gene: 5.